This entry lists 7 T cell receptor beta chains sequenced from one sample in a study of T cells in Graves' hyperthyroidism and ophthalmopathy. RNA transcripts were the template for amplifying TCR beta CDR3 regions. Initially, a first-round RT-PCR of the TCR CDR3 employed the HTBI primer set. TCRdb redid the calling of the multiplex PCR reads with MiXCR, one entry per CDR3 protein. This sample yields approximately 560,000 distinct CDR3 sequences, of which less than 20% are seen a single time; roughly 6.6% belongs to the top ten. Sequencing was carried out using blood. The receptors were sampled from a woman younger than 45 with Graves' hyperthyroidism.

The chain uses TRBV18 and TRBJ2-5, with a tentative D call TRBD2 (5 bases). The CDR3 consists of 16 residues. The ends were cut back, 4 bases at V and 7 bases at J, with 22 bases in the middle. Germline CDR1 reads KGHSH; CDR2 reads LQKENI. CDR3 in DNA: TGTGCCAGCTCACTTCAAGAGGGTATAGGTCGGGGGACCCAGTACTTC. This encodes CASSLQEGIGRGTQYF.

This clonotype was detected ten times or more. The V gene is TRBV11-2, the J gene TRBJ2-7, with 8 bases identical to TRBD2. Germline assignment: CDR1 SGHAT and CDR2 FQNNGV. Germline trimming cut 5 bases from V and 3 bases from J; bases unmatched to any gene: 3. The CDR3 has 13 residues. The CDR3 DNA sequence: TGTGCCAGCAGCAGGACTAGCAGCTACGAGCAGTACTTC. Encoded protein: CASSRTSSYEQYF.

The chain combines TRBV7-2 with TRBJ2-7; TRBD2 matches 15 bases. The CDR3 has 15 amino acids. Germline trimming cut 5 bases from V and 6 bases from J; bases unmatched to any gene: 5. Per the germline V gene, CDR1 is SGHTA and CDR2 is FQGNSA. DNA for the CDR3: TGTGCCAGCAGCCGCGGACTAGCGGGAGGGCGCGAGCAGTACTTC. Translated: CASSRGLAGGREQYF.

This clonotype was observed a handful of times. CDR3 nucleotides: TGTGCCAGCAGCTTGCTGGGAGCGGGAGAAGGCACCGGGGAGCTGTTTTTT. Amino acids: CASSLLGAGEGTGELFF. The chain uses TRBV11-2 and TRBJ2-2; 8 bases align to TRBD2. CDR3 length equals 17 residues. Germline-derived CDR1 and CDR2 are SGHAT and FQNNGV. V trimming: 3 bases; J trimming: 4 bases; junction bases outside the gene matches: 10.

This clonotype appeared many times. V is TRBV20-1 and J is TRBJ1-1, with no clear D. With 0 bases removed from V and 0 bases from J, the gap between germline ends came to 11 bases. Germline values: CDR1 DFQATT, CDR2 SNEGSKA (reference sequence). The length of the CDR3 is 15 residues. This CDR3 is CSARDRGRMNTEAFF. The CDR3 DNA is TGCAGTGCTAGAGATCGCGGCAGGATGAACACTGAAGCTTTCTTT.

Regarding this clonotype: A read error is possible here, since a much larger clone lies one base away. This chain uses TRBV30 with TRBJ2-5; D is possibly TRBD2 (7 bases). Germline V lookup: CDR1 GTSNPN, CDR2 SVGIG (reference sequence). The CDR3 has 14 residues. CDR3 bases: TGTGCCCGGAGTGTAGGGGGGGGCCAGGAGACCCAGTACTTC. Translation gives CARSVGGGQETQYF.

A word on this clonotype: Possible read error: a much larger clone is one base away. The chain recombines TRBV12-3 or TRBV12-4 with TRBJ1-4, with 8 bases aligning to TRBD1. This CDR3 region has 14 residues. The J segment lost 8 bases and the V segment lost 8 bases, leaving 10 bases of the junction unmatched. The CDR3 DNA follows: TGTGCCAGCGGGCAATCGGGACAGGCAGAAAAACTGTTTTTT. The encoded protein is CASGQSGQAEKLFF.